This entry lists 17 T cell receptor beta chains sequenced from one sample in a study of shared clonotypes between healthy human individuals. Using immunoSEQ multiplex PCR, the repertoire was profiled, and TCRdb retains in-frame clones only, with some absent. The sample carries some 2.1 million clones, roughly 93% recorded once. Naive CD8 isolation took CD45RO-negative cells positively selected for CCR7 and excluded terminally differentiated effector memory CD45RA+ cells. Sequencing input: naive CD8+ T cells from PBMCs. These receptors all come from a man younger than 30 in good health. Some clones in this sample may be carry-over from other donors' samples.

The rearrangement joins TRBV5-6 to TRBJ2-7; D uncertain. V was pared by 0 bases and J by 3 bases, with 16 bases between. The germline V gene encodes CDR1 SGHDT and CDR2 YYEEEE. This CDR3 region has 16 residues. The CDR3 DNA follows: TGTGCCAGCAGCTTGGGTATCGGCCAAAGGTTCTACGAGCAGTACTTC. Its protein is CASSLGIGQRFYEQYF.

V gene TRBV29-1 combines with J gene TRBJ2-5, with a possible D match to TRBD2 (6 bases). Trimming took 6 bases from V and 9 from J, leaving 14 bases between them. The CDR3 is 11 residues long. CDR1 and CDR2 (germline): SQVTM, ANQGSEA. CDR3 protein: CSVVKLAAQYF. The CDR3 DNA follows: TGCAGCGTAGTCAAATTAGCGGCCCAGTACTTC.

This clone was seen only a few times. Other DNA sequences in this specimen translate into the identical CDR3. The CDR3 region has the DNA TGTGCCAGCAGTCTCCCCGGGGAGCTGTTTTTT. This encodes CASSLPGELFF. The J gene is TRBJ2-2, the V gene TRBV28, with D unclear. Germline lookup yields CDR1 MDHEN and CDR2 SYDVKM. Trimming removed 5 bases from V and 6 bases from J, with 4 bases in between. The CDR3 has 11 residues.

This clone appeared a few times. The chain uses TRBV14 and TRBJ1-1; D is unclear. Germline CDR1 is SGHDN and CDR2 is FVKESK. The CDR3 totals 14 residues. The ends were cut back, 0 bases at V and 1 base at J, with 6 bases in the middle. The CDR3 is CASSQDSPNTEAFF. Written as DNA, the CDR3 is TGTGCCAGCAGCCAAGATTCACCGAACACTGAAGCTTTCTTT.

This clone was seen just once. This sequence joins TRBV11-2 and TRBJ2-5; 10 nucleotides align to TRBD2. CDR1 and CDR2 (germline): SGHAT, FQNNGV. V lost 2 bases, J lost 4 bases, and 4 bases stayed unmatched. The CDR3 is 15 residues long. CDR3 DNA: TGTGCCAGCAGCTTAATGCTAGCGGGAGTAGAGACCCAGTACTTC. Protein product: CASSLMLAGVETQYF.

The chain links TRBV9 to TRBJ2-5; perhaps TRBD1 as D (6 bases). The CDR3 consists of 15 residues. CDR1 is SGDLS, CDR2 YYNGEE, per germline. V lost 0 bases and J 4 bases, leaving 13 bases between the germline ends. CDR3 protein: CASSVDAGRGETQYF. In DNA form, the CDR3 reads TGTGCCAGCAGCGTAGACGCCGGCAGGGGAGAGACCCAGTACTTC.

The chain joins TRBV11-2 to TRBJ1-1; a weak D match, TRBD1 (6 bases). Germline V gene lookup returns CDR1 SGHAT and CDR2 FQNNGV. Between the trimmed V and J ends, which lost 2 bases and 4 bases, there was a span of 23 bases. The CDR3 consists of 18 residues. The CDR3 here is CASSLWERVGGEGTEAFF. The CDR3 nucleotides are TGTGCCAGCAGCTTATGGGAAAGGGTGGGGGGCGAAGGCACTGAAGCTTTCTTT.

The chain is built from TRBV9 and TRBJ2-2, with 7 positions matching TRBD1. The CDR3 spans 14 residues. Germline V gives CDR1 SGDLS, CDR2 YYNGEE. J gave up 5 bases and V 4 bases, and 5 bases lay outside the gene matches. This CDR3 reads CASSKYRGTGELFF. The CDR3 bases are TGTGCCAGCAGCAAATACAGGGGAACCGGGGAGCTGTTTTTT.

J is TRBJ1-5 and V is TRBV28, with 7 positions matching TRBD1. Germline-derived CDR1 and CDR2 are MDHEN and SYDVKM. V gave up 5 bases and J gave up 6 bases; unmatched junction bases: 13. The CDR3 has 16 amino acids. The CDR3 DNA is TGTGCCAGCAGTACTCTTCGTGACAGGGAGGGTCAGCCCCAGCATTTT. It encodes CASSTLRDREGQPQHF.

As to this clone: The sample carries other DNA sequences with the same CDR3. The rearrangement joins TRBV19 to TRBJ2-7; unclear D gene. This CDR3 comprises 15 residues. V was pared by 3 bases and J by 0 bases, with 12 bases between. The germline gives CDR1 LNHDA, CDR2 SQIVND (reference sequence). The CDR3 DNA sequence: TGTGCCAGTAGTATCTCACGGCTGAGCTCCTACGAGCAGTACTTC. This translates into CASSISRLSSYEQYF.

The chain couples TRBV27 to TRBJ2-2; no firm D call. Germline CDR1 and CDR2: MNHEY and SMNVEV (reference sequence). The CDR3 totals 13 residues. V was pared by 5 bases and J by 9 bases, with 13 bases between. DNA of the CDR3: TGTGCCAGCAGTCTCAATGTATATCGGGAGCTGTTTTTT. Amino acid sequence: CASSLNVYRELFF.

The CDR3 is CASSPRGTDQPQHF. The CDR3 DNA reads TGCGCCAGCAGCCCCCGCGGTACGGATCAGCCCCAGCATTTT. The chain is built from TRBV4-1 and TRBJ1-5; D is unclear. This CDR3 comprises 14 residues. The germline V and J ends were trimmed by 4 bases and 5 bases, with 12 bases remaining between them. Germline V gene sequence: CDR1 MGHRA, CDR2 YSYEKL.

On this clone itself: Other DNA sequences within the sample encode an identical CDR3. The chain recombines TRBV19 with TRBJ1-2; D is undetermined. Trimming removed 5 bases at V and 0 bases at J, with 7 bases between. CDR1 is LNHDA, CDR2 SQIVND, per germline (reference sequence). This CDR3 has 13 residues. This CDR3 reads CASSPGSNYGYTF. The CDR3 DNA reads TGTGCCAGTAGTCCGGGTTCTAACTATGGCTACACCTTC.

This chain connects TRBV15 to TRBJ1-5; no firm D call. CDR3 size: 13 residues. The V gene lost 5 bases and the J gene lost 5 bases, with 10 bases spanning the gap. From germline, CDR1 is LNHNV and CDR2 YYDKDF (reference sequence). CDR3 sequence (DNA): TGTGCCACCAGCTACCCGGGGTATCAGCCCCAGCATTTT. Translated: CATSYPGYQPQHF.

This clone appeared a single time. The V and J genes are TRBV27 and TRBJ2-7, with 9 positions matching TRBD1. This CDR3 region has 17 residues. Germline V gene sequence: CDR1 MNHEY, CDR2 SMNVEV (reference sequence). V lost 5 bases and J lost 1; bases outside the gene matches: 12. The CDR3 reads CASSPPPGTGPSYEQYF. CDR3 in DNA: TGTGCCAGCAGTCCACCACCCGGGACAGGGCCTTCCTACGAGCAGTACTTC.

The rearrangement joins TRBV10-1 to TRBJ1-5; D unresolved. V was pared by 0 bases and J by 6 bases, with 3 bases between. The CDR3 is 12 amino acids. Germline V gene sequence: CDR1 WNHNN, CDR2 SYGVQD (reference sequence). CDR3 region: CASSESAQPQHF. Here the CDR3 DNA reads TGCGCCAGCAGTGAGTCTGCTCAGCCCCAGCATTTT.

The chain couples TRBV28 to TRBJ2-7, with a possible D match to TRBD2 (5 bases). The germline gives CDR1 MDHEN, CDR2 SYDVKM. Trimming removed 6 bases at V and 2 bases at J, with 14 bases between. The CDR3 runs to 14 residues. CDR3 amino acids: CASSAEGSAYEQYF. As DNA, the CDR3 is TGTGCCAGCAGCGCTGAGGGTTCAGCCTACGAGCAGTACTTC. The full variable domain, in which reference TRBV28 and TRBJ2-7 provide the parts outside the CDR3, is DVKVTQSSRYLVKRTGEKVFLECVQDMDHENMFWYRQDPGLGLRLIYFSYDVKMKEKGDIPEGYSVSREKKERFSLILESASTNQTSMYLCASSAEGSAYEQYFGPGTRLTVT.